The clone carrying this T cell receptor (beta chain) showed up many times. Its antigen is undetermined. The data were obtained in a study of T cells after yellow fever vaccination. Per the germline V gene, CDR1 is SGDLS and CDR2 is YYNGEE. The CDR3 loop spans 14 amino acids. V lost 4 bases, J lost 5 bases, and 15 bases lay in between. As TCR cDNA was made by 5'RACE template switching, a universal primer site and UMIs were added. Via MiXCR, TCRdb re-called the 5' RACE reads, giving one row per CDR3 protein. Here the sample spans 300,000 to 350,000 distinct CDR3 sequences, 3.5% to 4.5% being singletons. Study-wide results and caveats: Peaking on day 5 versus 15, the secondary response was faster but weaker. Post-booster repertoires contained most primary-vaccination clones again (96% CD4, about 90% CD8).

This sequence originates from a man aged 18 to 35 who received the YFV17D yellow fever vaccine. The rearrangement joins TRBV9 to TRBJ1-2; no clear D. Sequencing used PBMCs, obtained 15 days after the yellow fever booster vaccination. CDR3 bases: TGTGCCAGCAGCTCCTACATGGCGGGGTATGGCTACACCTTC. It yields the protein CASSSYMAGYGYTF.